This passage covers 8 T cell receptor beta chains from one sample sequenced in a study of blood T cell repertoires in COVID-19. The assay was immunoSEQ multiplex PCR, and TCRdb's table has in-frame clones only and misses some. The sample has some 150,000 clones; roughly 87% are singletons. The specimen sequenced was peripheral blood. These receptors all come from an older woman with active or convalescent COVID-19.

This clone was seen just once. The chain combines TRBV2 with TRBJ1-4; 8 bases map to TRBD1. The trim removed 6 bases at V and 7 bases at J, leaving 7 bases unmatched. This CDR3 has 14 residues. The germline V gene encodes CDR1 SNHLY and CDR2 FYNNEI. The CDR3: CASRSQGAGEKLFF. CDR3 DNA sequence: TGTGCCAGCAGGAGCCAGGGGGCAGGTGAAAAACTGTTTTTT.

The chain combines TRBV19 with TRBJ1-5; perhaps TRBD1 as D (6 bases). The length of the CDR3 is 12 residues. The germline gives CDR1 LNHDA, CDR2 SQIVND (reference sequence). V was shortened by 6 bases and J by 4 bases, with 7 bases between the two germline ends. The CDR3 DNA sequence: TGTGCCAGTAGCCAGGGGAATCAGCCCCAGCATTTT. This codes for CASSQGNQPQHF.

The chain combines TRBV5-8 with TRBJ2-1, with 9 bases aligning to TRBD1. The trim removed 0 bases at V and 4 bases at J, leaving 2 bases unmatched. Germline V lookup: CDR1 SGHTS, CDR2 YDEGEE. The CDR3 covers 15 residues. The CDR3 region has the DNA TGTGCCAGCAGCTTGGGACAGGGGGAATACAATGAGCAGTTCTTC. It codes for CASSLGQGEYNEQFF.

This rearrangement joins TRBV5-8 to TRBJ1-2; possible D gene TRBD1, 6 bases. This CDR3 comprises 14 residues. Trimming left V 2 bases short and J 2 bases short, with 10 bases between. Germline V gene data show CDR1 as SGHTS and CDR2 as YDEGEE. The CDR3 loop is CASSLKDRNYGYTF. As DNA, the CDR3 is TGTGCCAGCAGCTTAAAGGACAGAAACTATGGCTACACCTTC.

V usage is TRBV29-1 and J usage is TRBJ2-5, with D perhaps TRBD2 (6 bases). Trimming shortened V by 1 base and J by 2 bases, and 8 bases separated the two germline ends. CDR1 is SQVTM, CDR2 ANQGSEA, per germline. This CDR3 has 13 amino acids. The CDR3 spells CSVEVGGQETQYF. Here the CDR3 DNA reads TGCAGCGTTGAAGTGGGGGGTCAAGAGACCCAGTACTTC.

The V gene is TRBV30, the J gene TRBJ1-1; D remains unclear. This CDR3 is built from 11 residues. Per germline, CDR1 GTSNPN and CDR2 SVGIG (reference sequence). The V and J ends lost 4 bases and 1 base respectively, with 4 bases between them. CDR3 region: CAWKQNTEAFF. DNA of the CDR3: TGTGCCTGGAAGCAGAACACTGAAGCTTTCTTT.

This clone was seen only a few times. The V gene is TRBV6-2 or TRBV6-3, the J gene TRBJ2-7, with 8 bases identical to TRBD1. The trim removed 0 bases at V and 5 bases at J, leaving 6 bases unmatched. The CDR3 sequence is 15 residues long. The V gene's germline CDR1 is MNHEY and CDR2 SVGEGT. CDR3 nucleotides: TGTGCCAGCAGTTACTCAAGGACAGGGATGAACGAGCAGTACTTC. It codes for CASSYSRTGMNEQYF.

The CDR3 DNA reads TGTGCCATCCGATCAGGGGCGAGGGACACTGAAGCTTTCTTT. It yields the protein CAIRSGARDTEAFF. This sequence joins TRBV10-3 and TRBJ1-1, with D perhaps matching TRBD1 (6 bases). Germline CDR1 and CDR2: ENHRY and SYGVKD. CDR3 length: 14 residues. Trimming left V 8 bases short and J 3 bases short, with 16 bases between.